This entry lists 2 T cell receptor beta chains sequenced from one sample in a study of T cell changes during pregnancy in multiple sclerosis. TCRdb's copy holds only in-frame clones and misses some; the assay was immunoSEQ multiplex PCR. The table lists about 120,000 clones, roughly 92% of them singletons. The sequences come from peripheral blood, collected before pregnancy. The source of these receptors is a female donor with multiple sclerosis, enrolled in a pregnancy study.

V usage is TRBV10-3 and J usage is TRBJ2-7; D call uncertain. Per the germline V gene, CDR1 is ENHRY and CDR2 is SYGVKD. The V gene lost 8 bases and the J gene lost 2 bases, with 13 bases spanning the gap. This CDR3 spans 13 amino acids. CDR3 sequence (DNA): TGTGCCATCGGTTCGGGTTCCACCTACGAGCAGTACTTC. Protein sequence: CAIGSGSTYEQYF.

This clone was picked up one time. This chain uses TRBV5-1 with TRBJ2-7, with 8 bases lining up with TRBD1. The CDR3 is 14 amino acids. Germline loops: CDR1 SGHRS, CDR2 YFSETQ. V dropped 3 bases and J dropped 2; count of bases not matched to a gene: 4. The CDR3 DNA sequence: TGCGCCAGCAGCTCCGGACAGGGAACCTACGAGCAGTACTTC. Encoded protein: CASSSGQGTYEQYF.